This entry concerns a single T cell receptor (beta chain). What it binds is unknown. This sample stems from a study of cytomegalovirus exposure and HLA in healthy donors. Overall study findings and caveats: That first-cohort TCR clusters tended to co-occur in the approximately 110 validation repertoires was found in a later analysis.

The CDR3 has 16 amino acids. CDR1 SEHNR and CDR2 FQNEAQ come from the germline V gene (reference sequence). V shed 5 bases, J shed 5 bases, and the junction held 6 bases outside the gene matches. TCRdb's table, derived via immunoSEQ multiplex PCR, lists solely in-frame clones and lacks some. Of 45,000 to 65,000 clones listed, roughly 93% are singletons. This clonotype originated in a young woman in good health and CMV-seropositive. The rearrangement uses TRBV7-9 and TRBJ2-2; 12 bases match TRBD2. Sequencing was carried out using PBMCs. DNA for the CDR3: TGTGCCAGCAGCCCCAGGGGGACTAGCGGGACCGGGGAGCTGTTTTTT. Translating it yields CASSPRGTSGTGELFF.